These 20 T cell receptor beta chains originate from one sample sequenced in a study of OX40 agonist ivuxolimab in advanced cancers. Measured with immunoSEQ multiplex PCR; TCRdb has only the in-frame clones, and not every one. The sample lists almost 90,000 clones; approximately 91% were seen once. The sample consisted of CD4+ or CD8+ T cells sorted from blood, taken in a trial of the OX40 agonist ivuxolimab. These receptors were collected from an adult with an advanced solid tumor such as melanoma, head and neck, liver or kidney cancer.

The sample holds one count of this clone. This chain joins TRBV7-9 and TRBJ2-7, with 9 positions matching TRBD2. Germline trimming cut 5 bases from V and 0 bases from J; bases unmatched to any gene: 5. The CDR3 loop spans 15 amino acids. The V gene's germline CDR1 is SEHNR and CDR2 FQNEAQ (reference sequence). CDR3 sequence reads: CASSETSGFSYEQYF. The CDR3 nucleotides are TGTGCCAGCAGCGAGACTAGCGGCTTCTCCTACGAGCAGTACTTC.

The CDR3: CASSPWDSTYEQYF. Here the CDR3 DNA reads TGTGCCAGCAGTCCTTGGGACAGTACCTACGAGCAGTACTTC. The chain has TRBV27 and TRBJ2-7; 7 nucleotides match TRBD1. This CDR3 is built from 14 residues. Per the germline V gene, CDR1 is MNHEY and CDR2 is SMNVEV (reference sequence). V trimming: 5 bases; J trimming: 2 bases; junction bases outside the gene matches: 6.

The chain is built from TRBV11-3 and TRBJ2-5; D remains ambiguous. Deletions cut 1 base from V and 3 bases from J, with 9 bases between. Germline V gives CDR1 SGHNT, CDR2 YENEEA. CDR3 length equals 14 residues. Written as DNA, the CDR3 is TGTGCCAGCAGCTTAGGGCAGTCCGAAGAGACCCAGTACTTC. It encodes CASSLGQSEETQYF.

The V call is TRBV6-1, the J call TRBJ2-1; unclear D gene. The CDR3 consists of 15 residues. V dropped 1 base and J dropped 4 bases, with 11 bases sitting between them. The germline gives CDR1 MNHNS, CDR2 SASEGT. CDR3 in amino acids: CASSEGLGSYNEQFF. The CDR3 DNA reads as TGTGCCAGCAGTGAAGGTCTTGGATCTTACAATGAGCAGTTCTTC.

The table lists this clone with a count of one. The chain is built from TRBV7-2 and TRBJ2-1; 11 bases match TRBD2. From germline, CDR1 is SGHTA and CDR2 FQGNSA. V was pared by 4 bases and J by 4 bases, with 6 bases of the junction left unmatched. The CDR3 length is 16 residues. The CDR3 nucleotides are TGTGCCAGCAGCTCAACTAGCGGGAGAGTTTACAATGAGCAGTTCTTC. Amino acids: CASSSTSGRVYNEQFF.

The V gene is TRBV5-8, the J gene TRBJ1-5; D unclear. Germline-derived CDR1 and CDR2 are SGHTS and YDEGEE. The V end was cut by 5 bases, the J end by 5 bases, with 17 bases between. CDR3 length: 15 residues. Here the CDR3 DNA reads TGTGCCAGCAGGGTGGAGGAGGGAGCGCATCAGCCCCAGCATTTT. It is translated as CASRVEEGAHQPQHF. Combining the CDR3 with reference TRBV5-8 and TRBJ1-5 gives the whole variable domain EAGVTQSPTHLIKTRGQQATLRCSPISGHTSVYWYQQALGLGLQFLLWYDEGEERNRGNFPPRFSGRQFPNYSSELNVNALELEDSALYLCASRVEEGAHQPQHFGDGTRLSIL.

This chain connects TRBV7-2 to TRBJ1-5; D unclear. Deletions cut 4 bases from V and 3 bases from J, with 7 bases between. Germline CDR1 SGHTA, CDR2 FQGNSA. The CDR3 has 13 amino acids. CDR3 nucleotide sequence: TGTGCCAGCAGCTCCTACTTCAATCAGCCCCAGCATTTT. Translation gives CASSSYFNQPQHF.

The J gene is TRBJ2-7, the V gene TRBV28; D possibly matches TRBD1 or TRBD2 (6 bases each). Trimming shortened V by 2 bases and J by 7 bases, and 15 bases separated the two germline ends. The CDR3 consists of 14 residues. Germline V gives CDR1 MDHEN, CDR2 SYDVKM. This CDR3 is CASSLGGTPLEQYF. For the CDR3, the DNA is TGTGCCAGCAGTTTAGGAGGGACACCTCTTGAGCAGTACTTC.

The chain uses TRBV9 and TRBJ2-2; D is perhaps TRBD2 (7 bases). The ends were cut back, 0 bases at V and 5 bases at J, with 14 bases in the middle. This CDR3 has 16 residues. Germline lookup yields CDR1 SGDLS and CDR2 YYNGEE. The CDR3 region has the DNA TGTGCCAGCAGCGTAGGTCAGGGGAGGGTAACCGGGGAGCTGTTTTTT. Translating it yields CASSVGQGRVTGELFF.

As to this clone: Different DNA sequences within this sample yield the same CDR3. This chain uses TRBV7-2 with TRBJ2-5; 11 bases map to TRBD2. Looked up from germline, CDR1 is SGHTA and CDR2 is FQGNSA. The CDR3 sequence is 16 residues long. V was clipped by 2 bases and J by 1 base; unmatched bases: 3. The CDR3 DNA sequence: TGTGCCAGCAGCTTAAGTGGGACTAGCGGCCAAGAGACCCAGTACTTC. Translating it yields CASSLSGTSGQETQYF. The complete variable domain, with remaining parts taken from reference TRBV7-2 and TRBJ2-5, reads GAGVSQSPSNKVTEKGKDVELRCDPISGHTALYWYRQSLGQGLEFLIYFQGNSAPDKSGLPSDRFSAERTGGSVSTLTIQRTQQEDSAVYLCASSLSGTSGQETQYFGPGTRLLVL.

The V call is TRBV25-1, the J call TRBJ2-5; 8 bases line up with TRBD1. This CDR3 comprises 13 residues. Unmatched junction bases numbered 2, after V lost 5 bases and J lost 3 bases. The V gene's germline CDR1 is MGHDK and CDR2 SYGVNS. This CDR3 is CASSWTGKETQYF. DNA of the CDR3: TGTGCCAGCAGTTGGACAGGGAAAGAGACCCAGTACTTC.

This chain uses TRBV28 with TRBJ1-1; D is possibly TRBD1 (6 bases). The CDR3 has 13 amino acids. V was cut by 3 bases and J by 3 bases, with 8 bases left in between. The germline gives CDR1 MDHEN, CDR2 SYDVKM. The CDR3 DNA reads TGTGCCAGCAGTTTGAGACAGGACACTGAAGCTTTCTTT. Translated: CASSLRQDTEAFF.

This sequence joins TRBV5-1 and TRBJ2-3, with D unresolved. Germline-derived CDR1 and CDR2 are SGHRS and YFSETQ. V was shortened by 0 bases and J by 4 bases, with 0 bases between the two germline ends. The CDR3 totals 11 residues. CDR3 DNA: TGCGCCAGCAGCTTGGCAGATACGCAGTATTTT. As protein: CASSLADTQYF.

CDR3 residues: CASWTGFDEQYF. The CDR3 bases are TGTGCCAGCTGGACAGGGTTCGACGAGCAGTACTTC. The chain links TRBV25-1 to TRBJ2-7; 8 nucleotides match TRBD1. Germline V gene lookup returns CDR1 MGHDK and CDR2 SYGVNS. V was pared by 8 bases and J by 5 bases, with 5 bases of the junction left unmatched. This CDR3 is 12 amino acids long.

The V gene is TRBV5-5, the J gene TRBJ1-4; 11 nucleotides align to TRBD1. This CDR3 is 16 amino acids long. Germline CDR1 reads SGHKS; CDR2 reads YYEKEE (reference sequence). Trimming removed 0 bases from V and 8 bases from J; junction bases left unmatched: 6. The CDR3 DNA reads TGTGCCAGCAGCTTGGCGTCGGACAGGGGGCGCGAAAAACTGTTTTTT. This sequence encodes CASSLASDRGREKLFF.

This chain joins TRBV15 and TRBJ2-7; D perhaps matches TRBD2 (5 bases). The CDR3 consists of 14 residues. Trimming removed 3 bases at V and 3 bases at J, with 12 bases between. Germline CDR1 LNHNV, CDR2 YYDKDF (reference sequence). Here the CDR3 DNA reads TGTGCCACCAGCAGTAGCGTAGGCTACTACGAGCAGTACTTC. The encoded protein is CATSSSVGYYEQYF.

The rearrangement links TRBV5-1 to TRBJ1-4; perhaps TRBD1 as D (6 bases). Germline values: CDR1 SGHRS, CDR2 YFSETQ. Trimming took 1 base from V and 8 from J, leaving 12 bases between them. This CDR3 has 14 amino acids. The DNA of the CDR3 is TGCGCCAGCAGCTTGCAGGGGACGGGGGAAAAACTGTTTTTT. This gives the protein CASSLQGTGEKLFF.

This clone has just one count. Here the CDR3 DNA reads TGTGCCAGCAAGCCTAGCGGGGGGGAAGAGACCCAGTACTTC. Translated: CASKPSGGEETQYF. The chain uses TRBV28 and TRBJ2-5; 12 bases line up with TRBD2. The germline V gene encodes CDR1 MDHEN and CDR2 SYDVKM. The CDR3 extends over 14 amino acids. With V trimmed by 7 bases and J by 3 bases, 3 bases remained unmatched.

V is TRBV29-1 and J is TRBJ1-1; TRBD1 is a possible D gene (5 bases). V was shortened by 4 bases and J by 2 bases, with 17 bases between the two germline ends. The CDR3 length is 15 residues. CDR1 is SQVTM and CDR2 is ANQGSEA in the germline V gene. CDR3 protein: CSVALVQGSNTEAFF. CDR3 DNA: TGCAGCGTTGCTTTAGTCCAGGGAAGCAACACTGAAGCTTTCTTT.

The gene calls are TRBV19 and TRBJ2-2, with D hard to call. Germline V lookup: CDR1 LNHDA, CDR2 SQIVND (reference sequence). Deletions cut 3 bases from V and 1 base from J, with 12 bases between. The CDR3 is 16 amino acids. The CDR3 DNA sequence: TGTGCCAGTAGTATGATGTGGGCAATGAACACCGGGGAGCTGTTTTTT. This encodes CASSMMWAMNTGELFF.